This T cell receptor (beta chain) was recorded in a study of T cells in Graves' hyperthyroidism and ophthalmopathy. TCR beta CDR3 regions were amplified from RNA. With the HTBI primer set, the TCR CDR3 went through a first round of RT-PCR. TCRdb recomputed calls from the multiplex PCR reads with MiXCR, one row per CDR3 protein. The data contain approximately 480,000 distinct CDR3 sequences, around 20% of them singletons. Lactation, pregnancy, other autoimmune disease or uncontrolled infection led to exclusion of patients. V was clipped by 5 bases and J by 0 bases; unmatched bases: 9. The CDR3 is 17 amino acids. Germline V CDR1 and CDR2: SGHVS, FNYEAQ.

This chain links TRBV7-6 with TRBJ1-3; 8 bases map to TRBD1. The TCR originated in a man between 18 and 35 years old with Graves' hyperthyroidism. Sequenced input: blood. The CDR3 spells CASSQDRDRYSGNTIYF. Here the CDR3 DNA reads TGTGCCAGCAGCCAAGATCGGGACAGGTACTCTGGAAACACCATATATTTT.